What follows are 19 T cell receptor beta chains derived from one specimen sequenced in a study of blood T cell repertoires in COVID-19 (dated by TCRdb to 2020 to 2021). Receptor libraries were prepared by the immunoSEQ multiplex PCR assay. Not all clones reach the TCRdb copy of this immuneACCESS table, which keeps in-frame sequences only. Checked studies attribute under half of the gap to unresolved V genes and leave the rest unexplained. This sample lists approximately 240,000 clones; approximately 82% were detected once. The ten largest clones add up to about 1.4% of the sample. Sequencing used peripheral blood. Receptors were obtained from a woman in her thirties or forties who had recovered from COVID-19.

This clone was counted only a few times. This sequence joins TRBV11-2 and TRBJ1-5; unclear D gene. This CDR3 region has 13 residues. CDR1 is SGHAT and CDR2 is FQNNGV in the germline V gene. V dropped 5 bases and J dropped 5 bases, with 10 bases sitting between them. CDR3 region: CASSPRGDQPQHF. DNA of the CDR3: TGTGCCAGCAGCCCTCGGGGAGATCAGCCCCAGCATTTT.

CDR3 loop: CASINRANYGYTF. DNA of the CDR3: TGTGCCAGCATAAACAGGGCTAACTATGGCTACACCTTC. The chain uses TRBV28 and TRBJ1-2, with a tentative D call TRBD1 (6 bases). Trimming stripped 7 bases from V and 0 bases from J, with 9 bases between. Germline CDR1 is MDHEN and CDR2 is SYDVKM. CDR3 length: 13 amino acids.

The chain couples TRBV19 to TRBJ1-1; TRBD1 might be the D (6 bases). The CDR3 extends over 12 amino acids. The germline V gene encodes CDR1 LNHDA and CDR2 SQIVND (reference sequence). V was clipped by 5 bases and J by 7 bases, with 11 bases between them. CDR3 bases: TGTGCCAGTAGTCTGGACAGAGTTGAAGCTTTCTTT. Encoded protein: CASSLDRVEAFF.

The rearrangement uses TRBV19 and TRBJ2-3, with 8 bases matching TRBD1. The J segment lost 5 bases and the V segment lost 9 bases, leaving 7 bases of the junction unmatched. The CDR3 loop spans 13 amino acids. CDR1 is LNHDA, CDR2 SQIVND, per germline (reference sequence). In DNA form, the CDR3 reads TGTGCCAGCGGAGACAGGGGAAAAGATACGCAGTATTTT. Encoded protein: CASGDRGKDTQYF. Looking up the rest from reference TRBV19 and TRBJ2-3 gives the full variable domain: DGGITQSPKYLFRKEGQNVTLSCEQNLNHDAMYWYRQDPGQGLRLIYYSQIVNDFQKGDIAEGYSVSREKKESFPLTVTSAQKNPTAFYLCASGDRGKDTQYFGPGTRLTVL.

The chain joins TRBV2 to TRBJ2-3; D possibly corresponds to TRBD1 (6 bases). The length of the CDR3 is 17 residues. The germline V gene has CDR1 SNHLY and CDR2 FYNNEI. The V end was cut by 1 base, the J end by 0 bases, with 14 bases between. The CDR3 reads CASSEGTGSISTDTQYF. The CDR3 nucleotides are TGTGCCAGCAGTGAAGGTACAGGGTCAATTAGCACAGATACGCAGTATTTT.

V and J are TRBV18 and TRBJ2-3; D remains unclear. Trimming removed 2 bases from V and 4 bases from J, with 4 bases in between. Germline V CDR1 and CDR2: KGHSH, LQKENI. This CDR3 is built from 12 residues. This CDR3 is CASSPGPDTQYF. CDR3 sequence (DNA): TGTGCCAGCTCACCAGGGCCAGATACGCAGTATTTT.

V gene TRBV9 combines with J gene TRBJ1-2, with D tentatively TRBD1 (6 bases). Germline CDR1 and CDR2: SGDLS and YYNGEE. V was pared by 3 bases and J by 5 bases, with 17 bases between. CDR3 length: 15 residues. This CDR3 reads CASSAHLDSVYGYTF. CDR3 DNA sequence: TGTGCCAGCAGCGCTCACTTGGACAGCGTTTATGGCTACACCTTC. Full variable domain (remainder filled in from reference TRBV9 and TRBJ1-2): DSGVTQTPKHLITATGQRVTLRCSPRSGDLSVYWYQQSLDQGLQFLIQYYNGEERAKGNILERFSAQQFPDLHSELNLSSLELGDSALYFCASSAHLDSVYGYTFGSGTRLTVV.

The chain carries TRBV15 and TRBJ2-1; no reliable D call. The CDR3 sequence is 11 residues long. CDR1 is LNHNV and CDR2 is YYDKDF in the germline V gene (reference sequence). Between the trimmed V and J ends, which lost 9 bases and 4 bases, there was a span of 7 bases. CDR3 in DNA: TGTGCCACGCGTCTATACAATGAGCAGTTCTTC. It translates to CATRLYNEQFF.

The rearrangement links TRBV29-1 to TRBJ2-2; D is unresolved. This CDR3 comprises 11 residues. Looked up from germline, CDR1 is SQVTM and CDR2 is ANQGSEA. Trimming cost V 5 bases and J 5 bases, with 6 bases left between them. CDR3 coding DNA: TGCAGCGTTCGAGAAACCGGGGAGCTGTTTTTT. Translated: CSVRETGELFF.

The J gene is TRBJ1-1, the V gene TRBV6-5, with 9 bases matching TRBD1. CDR3 length equals 14 residues. CDR1 is MNHEY and CDR2 is SVGAGI in the germline V gene. V was clipped by 6 bases and J by 5 bases; unmatched bases: 7. CDR3 nucleotide sequence: TGTGCCAGCAGGAAAGGACAGGGGAGGACTGAAGCTTTCTTT. Amino acid sequence: CASRKGQGRTEAFF.

The CDR3: CASSYRTAANTEAFF. The CDR3 DNA reads TGTGCCAGCAGTTATCGGACAGCTGCGAACACTGAAGCTTTCTTT. The chain employs TRBV6-2 or TRBV6-3 and TRBJ1-1; D possibly corresponds to TRBD1 (6 bases). V dropped 3 bases and J dropped 1 base, with 12 bases sitting between them. Germline loops: CDR1 MNHEY, CDR2 SVGEGT. The CDR3 contains 15 residues.

The rearrangement joins TRBV21-1 to TRBJ1-5; the table names TRBD1, a call not compared with the DNA. TRBV21-1 is a pseudogene locus. The CDR3 is 14 residues long. This CDR3 is CASSDQTEHQPQHF. The CDR3 bases are TGTGCCAGCAGCGACCAGACAGAGCATCAGCCCCAGCATTTT.

The rearrangement joins TRBV9 to TRBJ1-2; a possible D gene is TRBD1 (5 bases). Trimming stripped 2 bases from V and 6 bases from J, with 11 bases between. CDR3 size: 13 residues. Germline V gene sequence: CDR1 SGDLS, CDR2 YYNGEE. As DNA, the CDR3 is TGTGCCAGCAGCGTTGGATCGGGGGATGGCTACACCTTC. Protein product: CASSVGSGDGYTF.

This chain links TRBV19 with TRBJ1-5; D remains unclear. Trimming removed 6 bases at V and 3 bases at J, with 9 bases between. Germline CDR1 is LNHDA and CDR2 is SQIVND (reference sequence). CDR3 length: 13 amino acids. This CDR3 is CASSPPYNQPQHF. CDR3 DNA: TGTGCCAGTAGCCCCCCTTACAATCAGCCCCAGCATTTT.

This clone was picked up a small number of times. This chain uses TRBV7-9 with TRBJ1-2; no clear D gene. CDR1 SEHNR and CDR2 FQNEAQ come from the germline V gene (reference sequence). Trimming shortened V by 4 bases and J by 0 bases, and 12 bases separated the two germline ends. The CDR3 totals 15 residues. CDR3 sequence reads: CASSSESRANYGYTF. CDR3 in DNA: TGTGCCAGCAGCTCCGAAAGTAGAGCTAACTATGGCTACACCTTC.

V is TRBV29-1 and J is TRBJ1-1; D is perhaps TRBD1 (5 bases). Germline CDR1 reads SQVTM; CDR2 reads ANQGSEA. V lost 4 bases and J 0 bases, leaving 9 bases between the germline ends. The CDR3 loop spans 13 amino acids. In DNA form, the CDR3 reads TGCAGCGTTGGCCCGGACATGAACACTGAAGCTTTCTTT. Its translation: CSVGPDMNTEAFF.

V gene TRBV19 combines with J gene TRBJ1-1; D remains ambiguous. Trimming removed 0 bases at V and 7 bases at J, with 21 bases between. The CDR3 covers 17 residues. Germline CDR1 is LNHDA and CDR2 is SQIVND (reference sequence). The DNA for the CDR3 is TGTGCCAGTAGTATAGATCACCCCGTTGGTGCGAAACTTGAAGCTTTCTTT. Protein sequence: CASSIDHPVGAKLEAFF.

V is TRBV5-1 and J is TRBJ2-2, with D possibly matching TRBD1 (6 bases). This CDR3 has 15 residues. Trimming left V 3 bases short and J 2 bases short, with 11 bases between. The germline gives CDR1 SGHRS, CDR2 YFSETQ. The chain's CDR3 is CASSSGHLNTGELFF. DNA of the CDR3: TGCGCCAGCAGCTCGGGACATTTAAACACCGGGGAGCTGTTTTTT.

J is TRBJ2-1 and V is TRBV6-4; D may be TRBD1 (6 bases). The CDR3 has 15 amino acids. Trimming removed 2 bases from V and 4 bases from J, with 12 bases in between. The V gene's germline CDR1 is MRHNA and CDR2 SNTAGT. CDR3 nucleotide sequence: TGTGCCAGCAGTGACGTCCAGGGACAATACAATGAGCAGTTCTTC. It specifies CASSDVQGQYNEQFF.